The subject of this entry is one T cell receptor (beta chain). The target antigen is unknown. Constant-segment-primed 5'RACE gave TCR alpha and TCR beta cDNA libraries with sample barcodes and UMIs. MiXCR, run by TCRdb on the 5' RACE reads, gives a single entry per CDR3 protein. The table records about 560,000 distinct CDR3 sequences, roughly a sixth of them present only once. This sample was included in a study of T-cell memory formation after mild COVID-19. The overall study: Largely, the TCR clusters proved donor specific.

Overall study results and limits: A balance of CD4 and CD8 characterized clones contracting day 15 to 85, whereas later expanders leaned CD4+. Shrinking CD4+ clones resided mostly in CM and EM, and CD8+ ones in EMRA.

Germline-derived CDR1 and CDR2 are SGHTA and FQGNSA. Deletions cut 5 bases from V and 6 bases from J, with 8 bases between. The CDR3 covers 12 residues. The rearrangement links TRBV7-2 to TRBJ2-4; tentative D call: TRBD1 (6 bases). Sequences were obtained from PBMCs or a T cell subset sorted from them (not recorded which). This receptor was obtained from an adult woman who had mild COVID-19 (a few samples of this study predate the infection). Cell type and time point are not known. In DNA, the CDR3 is TGTGCCAGCAGCCTGGACAGAAACATTCAGTACTTC. Translating gives CASSLDRNIQYF.